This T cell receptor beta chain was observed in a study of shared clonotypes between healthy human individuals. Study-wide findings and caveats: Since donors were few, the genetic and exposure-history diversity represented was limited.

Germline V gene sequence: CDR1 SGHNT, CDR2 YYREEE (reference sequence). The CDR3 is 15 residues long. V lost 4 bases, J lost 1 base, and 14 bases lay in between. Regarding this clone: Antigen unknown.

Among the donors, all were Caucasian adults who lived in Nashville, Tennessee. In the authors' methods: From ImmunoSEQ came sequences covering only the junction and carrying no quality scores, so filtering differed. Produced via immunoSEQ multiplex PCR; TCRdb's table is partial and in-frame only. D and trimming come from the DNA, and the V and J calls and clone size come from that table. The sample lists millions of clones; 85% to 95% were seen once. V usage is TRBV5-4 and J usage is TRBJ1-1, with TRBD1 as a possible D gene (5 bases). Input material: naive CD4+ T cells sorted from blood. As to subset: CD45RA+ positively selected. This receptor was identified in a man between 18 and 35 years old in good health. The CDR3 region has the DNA TGTGCCAGCAGCCGGGGGACCGATAAGAACACTGAAGCTTTCTTT. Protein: CASSRGTDKNTEAFF.